This TCR beta chain came from a study of graft-versus-host responses after intestinal transplantation. Trimming left V 4 bases short and J 11 bases short, with 19 bases between. CDR3 length: 13 residues. Germline loops: CDR1 SGDLS, CDR2 YYNGEE. Whole-study results and caveats: With peak circulating GvH clone levels came an association with early post-transplant HvG declines. Recipient-marrow GvH clones were detected, some having first appeared in ileum or blood.

Some clones are missing from TCRdb's copy, which holds only in-frame ones; the method was immunoSEQ multiplex PCR. This table has tens of thousands of clones, 85% to 95% appearing once. Concerning this clone itself: Antigen unknown.

This sequence joins TRBV9 and TRBJ2-7; D gene uncertain. The sequencing used PBMCs, collected roughly 860 days after a first intestinal transplant, on the day of a second. The TCR originated in a human patient who received an intestinal transplant, so some T cells may come from the graft donor. The CDR3 DNA follows: TGTGCCAGCAGCCCTCAATTGGATGGAATGGAGTACTTC. As protein: CASSPQLDGMEYF.